This T cell receptor beta chain was recorded in a study of PD-L1 blockade in urothelial cancer. Sequencing was performed with immunoSEQ multiplex PCR; in TCRdb, only in-frame clones are kept and a portion is missing. The sample gives about 30,000 clones, 87% of which show up once; 3.7% is in the top ten. The CDR3 has 13 amino acids. V was shortened by 5 bases and J by 2 bases, with 10 bases between the two germline ends. The germline V gene encodes CDR1 SGHNT and CDR2 YENEEA. This clone was seen more than once but under ten times. The TCR was taken from a man aged 50 or older with urothelial cancer. The sample was PBMCs, taken around atezolizumab (anti-PD-L1) treatment. The chain recombines TRBV11-3 with TRBJ2-7; D is undetermined. CDR3 DNA: TGTGCCAGCAGCATTGACATCACCTACGAGCAGTACTTC. As protein: CASSIDITYEQYF.